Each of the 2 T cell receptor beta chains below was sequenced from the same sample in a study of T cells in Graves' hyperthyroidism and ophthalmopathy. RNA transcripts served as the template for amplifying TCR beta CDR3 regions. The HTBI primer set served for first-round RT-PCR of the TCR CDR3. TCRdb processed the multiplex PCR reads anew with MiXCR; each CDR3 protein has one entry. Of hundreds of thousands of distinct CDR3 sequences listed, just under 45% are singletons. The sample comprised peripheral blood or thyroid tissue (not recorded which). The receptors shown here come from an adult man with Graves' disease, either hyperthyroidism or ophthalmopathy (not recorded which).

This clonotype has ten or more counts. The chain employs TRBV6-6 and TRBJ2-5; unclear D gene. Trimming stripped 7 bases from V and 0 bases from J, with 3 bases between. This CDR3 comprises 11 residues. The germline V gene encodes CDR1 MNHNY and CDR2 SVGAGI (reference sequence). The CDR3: CASKNQETQYF. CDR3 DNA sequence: TGTGCCAGCAAGAACCAAGAGACCCAGTACTTC.

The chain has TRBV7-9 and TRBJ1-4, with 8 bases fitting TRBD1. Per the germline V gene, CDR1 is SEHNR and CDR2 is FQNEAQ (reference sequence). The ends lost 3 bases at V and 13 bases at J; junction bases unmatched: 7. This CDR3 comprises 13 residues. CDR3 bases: TGTGCCAGCAGCTTGGTTGGACAGGGCAGACTGTTTTTT. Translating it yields CASSLVGQGRLFF.